The 9 T cell receptor beta chains below come from one sample, sequenced in a study of identical twins. MiXCR, run by TCRdb on the 5' RACE reads, gives a single entry per CDR3 protein. The sample lists 420,000 or so distinct CDR3 sequences, approximately 17% occurring once. Sequencing was performed on naive T cells sorted from blood. Receptor source: a man aged 45-65 years in good health.

V usage is TRBV7-2 and J usage is TRBJ2-7, with TRBD1 matching over 10 bases. Germline values: CDR1 SGHTA, CDR2 FQGNSA. This CDR3 is built from 17 residues. The V and J ends lost 0 bases and 3 bases, in that order; junction bases with no gene match: 8. The CDR3 DNA follows: TGTGCCAGCAGCTTAGCGTTCGACAGGGGGCGTGGCTACGAGCAGTACTTC. Protein: CASSLAFDRGRGYEQYF.

The sample holds one count of this clonotype. The chain employs TRBV6-5 and TRBJ2-5, with D possibly matching TRBD2 (7 bases). The CDR3 has 18 residues. Trimming took off 0 bases at V and 1 base at J, with 18 bases between the two ends. Germline V gene lookup returns CDR1 MNHEY and CDR2 SVGAGI. The CDR3 here is CASSYSPPGGRPQETQYF. CDR3 sequence (DNA): TGTGCCAGCAGTTACTCCCCCCCCGGGGGGCGTCCCCAAGAGACCCAGTACTTC.

This chain connects TRBV3-1 to TRBJ1-1; D uncertain. Trimming shortened V by 3 bases and J by 1 base, and 6 bases separated the two germline ends. The CDR3 totals 13 residues. Germline CDR1 LGHDT, CDR2 YNNKEL (reference sequence). The CDR3 reads CASSHRENTEAFF. In nucleotides, the CDR3 is TGTGCCAGCAGCCACCGGGAGAACACTGAAGCTTTCTTT.

This rearrangement joins TRBV7-9 to TRBJ1-1; unclear D gene. The germline V and J ends were trimmed by 5 bases and 5 bases, with 21 bases remaining between them. This CDR3 has 16 residues. Per the germline V gene, CDR1 is SEHNR and CDR2 is FQNEAQ (reference sequence). DNA of the CDR3: TGTGCCAGCAGCGCCTCTCTTTGGGCCGGAAGGACTGAAGCTTTCTTT. Its protein is CASSASLWAGRTEAFF.

There are a few counts of this clonotype. The J gene is TRBJ1-2, the V gene TRBV6-5, with 11 bases fitting TRBD1. The trim removed 4 bases at V and 8 bases at J, leaving 9 bases unmatched. The CDR3 runs 15 residues. Per germline, CDR1 MNHEY and CDR2 SVGAGI. CDR3: CASSSSDRGRRGYTF. As DNA, the CDR3 is TGTGCCAGCAGTTCCTCGGACAGGGGGCGTCGAGGCTACACCTTC.

The gene calls are TRBV20-1 and TRBJ1-5, with D possibly being TRBD1 (5 bases). V lost 6 bases to trimming and J lost 3 bases, with 15 bases between them. Germline assignment: CDR1 DFQATT and CDR2 SNEGSKA (reference sequence). There are 14 residues in the CDR3. The CDR3 region is CSAHLGQNNQPQHF. In DNA form, the CDR3 reads TGCAGTGCACATTTGGGGCAGAACAATCAGCCCCAGCATTTT.

This clonotype was seen at least ten times. J is TRBJ2-1 and V is TRBV27, with D possibly TRBD2 on 6 matching bases. The CDR3 spans 13 residues. The germline V gene encodes CDR1 MNHEY and CDR2 SMNVEV (reference sequence). The V and J ends lost 3 bases and 7 bases respectively, with 10 bases between them. Written as DNA, the CDR3 is TGTGCCAGCAGTTTGGGACTTCGGAATGAGCAGTTCTTC. Its protein product is CASSLGLRNEQFF.

This clonotype was detected a few times. The rearrangement joins TRBV7-9 to TRBJ2-1; D is undetermined. Deletions cut 5 bases from V and 9 bases from J, with 11 bases between. CDR3 length: 12 amino acids. Germline values: CDR1 SEHNR, CDR2 FQNEAQ (reference sequence). The CDR3 sequence: CASSPDLGEQFF. In DNA, the CDR3 is TGTGCCAGCAGCCCCGACTTGGGTGAGCAGTTCTTC.

This clonotype was detected ten times or more. The rearrangement links TRBV6-2 or TRBV6-3 to TRBJ2-6; 8 nucleotides match TRBD2. The trim removed 4 bases at V and 1 base at J, leaving 6 bases unmatched. The CDR3 runs to 17 residues. Germline CDR1 and CDR2: MNHEY and SVGEGT. The CDR3 loop reads CASSSGTRGSGANVLTF. The CDR3 coding sequence is TGTGCCAGCAGTTCCGGGACTAGGGGTTCTGGGGCCAACGTCCTGACTTTC.